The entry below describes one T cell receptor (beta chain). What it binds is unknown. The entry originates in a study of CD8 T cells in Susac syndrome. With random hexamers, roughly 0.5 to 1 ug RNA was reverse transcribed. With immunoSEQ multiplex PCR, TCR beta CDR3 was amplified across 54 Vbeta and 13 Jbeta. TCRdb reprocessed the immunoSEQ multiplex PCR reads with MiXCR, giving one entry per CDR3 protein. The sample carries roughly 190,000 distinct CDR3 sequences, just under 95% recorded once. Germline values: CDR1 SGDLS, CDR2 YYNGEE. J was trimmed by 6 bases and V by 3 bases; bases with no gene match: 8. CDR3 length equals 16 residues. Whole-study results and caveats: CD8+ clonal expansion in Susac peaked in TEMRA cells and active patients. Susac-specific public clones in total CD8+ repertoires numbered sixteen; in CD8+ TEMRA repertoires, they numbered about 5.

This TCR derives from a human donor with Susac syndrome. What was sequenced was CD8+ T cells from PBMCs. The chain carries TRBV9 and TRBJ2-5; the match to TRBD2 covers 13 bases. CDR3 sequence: CASSEGLAGISKTQYF. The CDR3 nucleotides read TGTGCCAGCAGCGAGGGACTAGCGGGGATCTCAAAGACCCAGTACTTC. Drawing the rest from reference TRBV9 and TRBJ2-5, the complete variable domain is DSGVTQTPKHLITATGQRVTLRCSPRSGDLSVYWYQQSLDQGLQFLIQYYNGEERAKGNILERFSAQQFPDLHSELNLSSLELGDSALYFCASSEGLAGISKTQYFGPGTRLLVL.